These T cell receptor beta chains were read from a single sample in a study of T cell responses to AZD1222 COVID-19 vaccine. The protocol was immunoSEQ multiplex PCR, while the TCRdb copy is restricted to in-frame clones and leaves out a portion. This sample has tens of thousands of clones; approximately 88% occur once, and the top ten carry 4% to 5%. The starting material was peripheral blood, obtained 28 days after the second AZD1222 dose. Receptors were obtained from an adult who received the AZD1222 COVID-19 vaccine. Both conserved end residues are part of each CDR3. Fields, in order: CDR3 protein, CDR3 DNA, V gene, D gene, clone size, CDR3 length, J gene. A D gene is named only where the DNA matches it firmly. Clone sizes are given selectively: once, few, many, or a class where the clone is expanded.

CASSPTGWSNYGYTF,TGTGCCAGCAGTCCGACAGGTTGGTCTAACTATGGCTACACCTTC,TRBV6-5,.,.,15,TRBJ1-2
CASSLMDRENQPQHF,TGTGCCAGCAGCTTGATGGATAGGGAGAATCAGCCCCAGCATTTT,TRBV5-8,.,once,15,TRBJ1-5
CASSEDGTSGIYEQYF,TGTGCCAGCAGCGAAGACGGGACTAGCGGGATTTACGAGCAGTACTTC,TRBV3-1/TRBV3-2,TRBD2,.,16,TRBJ2-7
CASATGEGYGYTF,TGTGCCAGCGCTACAGGGGAAGGCTATGGCTACACCTTC,TRBV3-1/TRBV3-2,TRBD1,.,13,TRBJ1-2
CASSNVQANYGYTF,TGTGCCAGTAGTAACGTCCAGGCTAACTATGGCTACACCTTC,TRBV19,.,.,14,TRBJ1-2
CASSLARGPNNEQFF,TGTGCCAGCAGCTTAGCCCGGGGCCCAAACAATGAGCAGTTCTTC,TRBV11-2,.,.,15,TRBJ2-1
CASIRGGGEGDIQYF,TGTGCCAGCATCCGGGGTGGCGGGGAGGGAGACATTCAGTACTTC,TRBV2,TRBD2,.,15,TRBJ2-4
CAARDTYNSPLHF,TGTGCCGCTCGGGATACCTATAATTCACCCCTCCACTTT,TRBV10-3,.,.,13,TRBJ1-6
CASSGQDSSSYEQYF,TGTGCCAGCAGTGGGCAGGACTCGAGCTCCTACGAGCAGTACTTC,TRBV25-1,.,.,15,TRBJ2-7
CASSDQGAGNEQYF,TGTGCCAGCAGTGATCAGGGGGCTGGGAACGAGCAGTACTTC,TRBV25-1,TRBD1,.,14,TRBJ2-7
CASSVEVRTAYNSPLHF,TGTGCCAGCAGCGTAGAGGTACGGACGGCGTATAATTCACCCCTCCACTTT,TRBV9,.,.,17,TRBJ1-6
CASSDRGGSNQPQHF,TGTGCCAGCAGTGACAGGGGTGGGAGCAATCAGCCCCAGCATTTT,TRBV6-1,.,.,15,TRBJ1-5
CASSQAGQPTGELFF,TGCGCCAGCAGCCAAGCGGGACAGCCCACCGGGGAGCTGTTTTTT,TRBV4-1,TRBD1,.,15,TRBJ2-2
CASSRGRQGTVVDGYTF,TGTGCCAGTAGTAGGGGGAGACAGGGGACCGTCGTCGATGGCTACACCTTC,TRBV19,TRBD1,few,17,TRBJ1-2
CASSAGLAVDRELFF,TGCGCCAGCAGCGCCGGACTAGCGGTCGACCGGGAGCTGTTTTTT,TRBV5-1,TRBD2,.,15,TRBJ2-2
CASSQGGAGELFF,TGTGCCAGCAGCCAAGGTGGCGCCGGGGAGCTGTTTTTT,TRBV3-1/TRBV3-2,.,.,13,TRBJ2-2
CASSIDSGDSPLHF,TGTGCCAGTAGTATCGATTCAGGGGATTCACCCCTCCACTTT,TRBV19,.,.,14,TRBJ1-6
CASSEGVSGNTIYF,TGTGCCAGCAGTGAAGGGGTTTCTGGAAACACCATATATTTT,TRBV2,.,.,14,TRBJ1-3
CASEDRGGLNQPQHF,TGTGCCAGCGAGGACAGGGGGGGCCTTAATCAGCCCCAGCATTTT,TRBV6-6,TRBD1,.,15,TRBJ1-5
CASNPQGATIYGYTF,TGTGCCAGTAACCCACAGGGTGCCACGATCTATGGCTACACCTTC,TRBV19,.,.,15,TRBJ1-2
CASSQGFSGGSYEQYF,TGTGCCAGCAGCCAAGGGTTTAGCGGGGGGAGCTACGAGCAGTACTTC,TRBV3-1/TRBV3-2,TRBD2,.,16,TRBJ2-7
CASSSLEGGRLYEQYF,TGTGCCAGCAGCTCCTTGGAAGGGGGGCGATTGTACGAGCAGTACTTC,TRBV5-6,.,.,16,TRBJ2-7
CASAWDRPNSPLHF,TGCGCCAGCGCTTGGGACAGGCCTAATTCACCCCTCCACTTT,TRBV5-1,TRBD1,.,14,TRBJ1-6
CASSLDARRETQYF,TGTGCCAGCAGCTTAGACGCCAGAAGAGAGACCCAGTACTTC,TRBV7-8,.,.,14,TRBJ2-5
CASSLQGSGGEKLFF,TGTGCCAGCAGTCTTCAGGGGAGTGGGGGGGAAAAACTGTTTTTT,TRBV27,.,.,15,TRBJ1-4
CASSLGTLWNSPLHF,TGTGCCAGCAGCTTAGGGACCCTGTGGAATTCACCCCTCCACTTT,TRBV7-3,.,.,15,TRBJ1-6
CASSLAGVTTGELFF,TGTGCCAGCAGCCTCGCAGGGGTAACGACCGGGGAGCTGTTTTTT,TRBV5-4,.,.,15,TRBJ2-2
CASSYSQGYTDTQYF,TGTGCCAGCAGTTACTCCCAGGGTTACACAGATACGCAGTATTTT,TRBV6-5,.,few,15,TRBJ2-3
CASSLVRIISPYNEQFF,TGTGCCAGCAGCTTGGTCCGGATCATCTCCCCCTACAATGAGCAGTTCTTC,TRBV5-8,.,.,17,TRBJ2-1
CASSLRNEQFF,TGCGCCAGCAGCTTGCGCAATGAGCAGTTCTTC,TRBV5-1,.,.,11,TRBJ2-1
CASSFNQGDEQYF,TGCGCCAGCAGCTTCAACCAGGGGGACGAGCAGTACTTC,TRBV5-1,TRBD1,.,13,TRBJ2-7
CASSFGGVYNEQFF,TGTGCCAGCAGCTTTGGCGGGGTATACAATGAGCAGTTCTTC,TRBV7-6,.,once,14,TRBJ2-1
CASNQQSDNSPLHF,TGTGCCAGCAACCAACAGTCTGATAATTCACCCCTCCACTTT,TRBV5-5,.,.,14,TRBJ1-6
CASSSTQETQYF,TGTGCCAGCAGCTCCACCCAAGAGACCCAGTACTTC,TRBV7-8,.,.,12,TRBJ2-5
CASSKRTGEGNTIYF,TGTGCCAGCTCAAAGAGAACAGGCGAAGGAAACACCATATATTTT,TRBV18,.,.,15,TRBJ1-3
CASSQDWAGRGELFF,TGCGCCAGCAGCCAAGATTGGGCAGGGAGAGGGGAGCTGTTTTTT,TRBV4-1,.,.,15,TRBJ2-2
CASTPAVGHTEAFF,TGTGCCAGCACCCCAGCGGTTGGGCACACTGAAGCTTTCTTT,TRBV7-9,.,.,14,TRBJ1-1
CASSLVESYEQYF,TGCGCCAGCAGCTTGGTGGAATCTTACGAGCAGTACTTC,TRBV5-1,.,.,13,TRBJ2-7
CASTELQGGTEAFF,TGTGCCAGCACTGAACTACAGGGCGGGACTGAAGCTTTCTTT,TRBV18,.,.,14,TRBJ1-1
CASSSNGMMNTEAFF,TGTGCCAGCAGCTCCAACGGGATGATGAACACTGAAGCTTTCTTT,TRBV7-3,.,.,15,TRBJ1-1
CASSLGQDHSYEQYF,TGTGCCAGCAGCTTAGGACAGGACCACTCCTACGAGCAGTACTTC,TRBV7-6,.,.,15,TRBJ2-7